This T cell receptor (beta chain) appears in the sequencing data of a study of memory CD4+ T cells and cytomegalovirus serostatus. Here immunoSEQ multiplex PCR was the method, and the copy in TCRdb shows in-frame clones only, minus some. Among some 30,000 clones listed, roughly 80% were seen once. Single viable CD3+CD4+CD8-CD45RO+ cells were sorted as the memory CD4+ T cells. Serostatus was set by detecting CMV pp150, pp28, p38, p52 IgG. Total CD4+ T cells were enriched by CD4 positive selection. Germline V gives CDR1 LGHNA, CDR2 YSLEER. The CDR3 has 16 amino acids. V lost 0 bases and J 0 bases, leaving 11 bases between the germline ends.

The V and J genes are TRBV4-3 and TRBJ1-2; the D gene is possibly TRBD1 (5 bases). The source is an adult in good health and CMV-seronegative. Some clones in this sample may be carry-over from other donors' samples. The sequencing input was memory CD4+ T cells from blood. The CDR3 DNA is TGCGCCAGCAGCCAAGATTGGGGGAGGGCTAACTATGGCTACACCTTC. Translated, it gives CASSQDWGRANYGYTF.